This paragraph covers one T cell receptor beta chain sequence. Its cognate antigen has yet to be identified. The input lacks base qualities; no much larger clone sits a single base away. Other DNA sequences in this sample translate to the same CDR3. TCRbeta CDR3 regions were amplified from genomic DNA by means of the immunoSEQ Assay, a bias-controlled multiplex PCR. The study's processing was this. The number of nucleated cells in each sample was estimated by amplification of reference gene primers within the assay. To quantify the absolute abundance of each unique TCRbeta CDR3 rearrangement, sequence reads were collapsed and filtered. For each sample, productive Simpson clonality was calculated by taking the square root of Simpson's diversity index across productive rearrangements. In its TCRdb copy, this immuneACCESS table keeps in-frame sequences only and misses some clones. Where compared with another copy, unresolved V genes explain less than half of these, and the others have no known cause. That table supplies the V and J calls and clone size; D and trimming were determined from the DNA. This sample lists under 140,000 clones; 65% to 80% were detected once. The leading ten clones occupy around 7.3% of the sample.

This entry belongs to a study of blood T cell repertoires in COVID-19 (dated by TCRdb to the early 2020s). Broadly, across the study: Samples from collaborators originated in the United States, Italy and Spain and spanned both the acute and convalescent phases of COVID-19. The material from the prospective study consisted of cDNA or gDNA derived from T cells, B-cell-depleted T cells, or PBMCs. The dataset comprised deeply sampled blood TCRbeta repertoires from subjects exposed to, actively infected with, or recovered from COVID-19. The repertoires were released in a freely available public database intended as a resource for research on the immune response to SARS-CoV-2. Samples came from the ongoing ImmuneRACE study (first 160 participants) plus 1,254 subjects from 6 global collaborators. Sample metadata almost always included a de-identified subject ID, COVID-19 status, age in years and sex. HLA class I and class II types, where available, came from metadata supplied by the sample provider rather than from assay-based typing. What the research found in general, with its limitations: How much clinical and demographic metadata was included differed by source and by participant, and the metadata was provided uncurated.

The trim is 1 base for V and 3 bases for J, with a gap of 14 bases between the germline ends. As encoded in the germline V gene, CDR1 is LGHNA while CDR2 is YNFKEQ. The CDR3, cysteine through phenylalanine, is 16 amino acids long. The sequence is cut down to CDR3 DNA, 48 bases in frame from base 1. Each collaborating institution followed its own protocols to collect whole blood in K2EDTA tubes. Collaborator samples were shipped for TCRbeta analysis as frozen whole blood, isolated PBMCs, or DNA extracted from either sample type. The sequence was obtained from a woman aged 60-75 years with acute or convalescent COVID-19. The sequenced sample was peripheral blood. The chain is encoded by TRBV4-2 joined to TRBJ2-3, and TRBD2 may be the D gene, going by 7 matching bases. For the CDR3, the sequence is CASSQGSGGGTDTQYF. The nucleotide sequence is TGTGCCAGCAGCCAAGGGTCGGGGGGCGGGACAGATACGCAGTATTTT.